These 21 T cell receptor beta chains originate from one sample sequenced in a study of cytomegalovirus exposure and HLA in healthy donors. The primer mix had 60 Vbeta and 13 Jbeta primers. Libraries were prepared by immunoSEQ multiplex PCR; TCRdb keeps only in-frame clonotypes and omits some of them. The data show 130,000 or so clones, 70% to 80% seen once. Source material: PBMCs. The receptors were sampled from a man in his thirties or forties in good health and CMV-seronegative.

The genes are TRBV4-1 and TRBJ2-5, with D maybe TRBD1 (5 bases). V lost 0 bases to trimming and J lost 5 bases, with 10 bases between them. The CDR3 runs to 14 residues. CDR1 and CDR2 from the germline V gene are MGHRA and YSYEKL. CDR3 protein: CASSQDSGSETQYF. CDR3 nucleotides: TGCGCCAGCAGCCAAGATTCAGGGTCCGAGACCCAGTACTTC.

The chain employs TRBV27 and TRBJ2-5; TRBD2 is a possible D gene (5 bases). The CDR3 totals 14 residues. CDR1 and CDR2 from the germline V gene are MNHEY and SMNVEV (reference sequence). V lost 3 bases and J 5 bases, leaving 13 bases between the germline ends. DNA of the CDR3: TGTGCCAGCAGTTTGAGAGGGAGAGGCGAGACCCAGTACTTC. Translated, it gives CASSLRGRGETQYF.

The J gene is TRBJ2-5, the V gene TRBV9; D not certain. The DNA end lines up better with TRBJ2-7; the J call may be wrong. The CDR3 has 14 residues. Germline CDR1 SGDLS, CDR2 YYNGEE. CDR3 nucleotide sequence: TGTGCCAGCAGCGTATACTATAGTGACTACGAGCAGTACTTC. It specifies CASSVYYSDYEQYF.

This clone was recorded only once. This rearrangement joins TRBV19 to TRBJ1-5, with 7 bases lining up with TRBD1. There are 17 residues in the CDR3. CDR1 is LNHDA, CDR2 SQIVND, per germline (reference sequence). With 3 bases clipped from V and 6 bases from J, the junction kept 14 bases outside the gene matches. CDR3 DNA: TGTGCCAGTAGTATCTACCCCAGGGACAGTAGGGGTCAGCCCCAGCATTTT. Its protein is CASSIYPRDSRGQPQHF. The entire variable domain, with the rest obtained from reference TRBV19 and TRBJ1-5, is as follows: DGGITQSPKYLFRKEGQNVTLSCEQNLNHDAMYWYRQDPGQGLRLIYYSQIVNDFQKGDIAEGYSVSREKKESFPLTVTSAQKNPTAFYLCASSIYPRDSRGQPQHFGDGTRLSIL.

CDR3 DNA: TGTGCCAGCAGTTTACTTCAGGGAATTGCCGAGCAGTACTTC. Translation: CASSLLQGIAEQYF. V usage is TRBV28 and J usage is TRBJ2-7, with D possibly being TRBD1 (5 bases). Trimming removed 2 bases from V and 6 bases from J, with 14 bases in between. Per germline, CDR1 MDHEN and CDR2 SYDVKM. This CDR3 contains 14 residues.

The gene calls are TRBV18 and TRBJ1-1, with a tentative D call TRBD1 (6 bases). V was shortened by 5 bases and J by 1 base, with 11 bases between the two germline ends. CDR1 is KGHSH and CDR2 is LQKENI in the germline V gene. The CDR3 length is 14 residues. The CDR3 reads CASSFGQTNTEAFF. CDR3 coding DNA: TGTGCCAGCTCATTCGGACAGACGAACACTGAAGCTTTCTTT.

The chain links TRBV10-3 to TRBJ1-2; perhaps TRBD1 as D (5 bases). V lost 3 bases and J lost 7, with 15 bases in between. CDR1 and CDR2 from the germline V gene are ENHRY and SYGVKD. CDR3 size: 14 residues. The CDR3 spells CAISEGQGSRGYTF. In DNA form, the CDR3 reads TGTGCCATCAGTGAAGGGCAGGGATCCCGTGGCTACACCTTC.

The chain employs TRBV11-2 and TRBJ2-7; 8 nucleotides match TRBD1. V lost 1 base and J lost 2; bases outside the gene matches: 7. This CDR3 comprises 16 residues. The germline V gene encodes CDR1 SGHAT and CDR2 FQNNGV. The DNA for the CDR3 is TGTGCCAGCAGCTTAGTTCCGGGACAGGTGACCTACGAGCAGTACTTC. Its protein product is CASSLVPGQVTYEQYF. Together with reference TRBV11-2 and TRBJ2-7, the CDR3 gives the full variable domain: EAGVAQSPRYKIIEKRQSVAFWCNPISGHATLYWYQQILGQGPKLLIQFQNNGVVDDSQLPKDRFSAERLKGVDSTLKIQPAKLEDSAVYLCASSLVPGQVTYEQYFGPGTRLTVT.

The chain is built from TRBV30 and TRBJ1-2; tentatively, D is TRBD1 (5 bases). Trimming left V 4 bases short and J 7 bases short, with 19 bases between. Germline CDR1 GTSNPN, CDR2 SVGIG (reference sequence). This CDR3 comprises 14 residues. The CDR3 is CAWKRFRGLRGYTF. The CDR3 DNA is TGTGCCTGGAAGAGGTTTCGGGGGTTACGTGGCTACACCTTC.

The J gene is TRBJ1-1, the V gene TRBV9, with TRBD1 matching over 7 bases. Trimming cost V 3 bases and J 2 bases; bases outside gene matches: 7. This CDR3 is 15 amino acids long. CDR1 SGDLS and CDR2 YYNGEE come from the germline V gene. DNA of the CDR3: TGTGCCAGCAGCGCCCCAAGGGGGCTCAACACTGAAGCTTTCTTT. Amino acid sequence: CASSAPRGLNTEAFF.

The DNA of the CDR3 is TGTGCCAGCAGCGTTATAGCGGGGGGTCCCACAGATACGCAGTATTTT. It codes for CASSVIAGGPTDTQYF. This chain connects TRBV9 to TRBJ2-3; 10 bases are shared with TRBD2. Germline V gene lookup returns CDR1 SGDLS and CDR2 YYNGEE. After removal of 2 bases from V and 2 bases from J, the junction contained 5 bases not matched to a gene. This CDR3 region has 16 residues.

The chain joins TRBV9 to TRBJ1-2; TRBD1 might be the D (6 bases). In germline, CDR1 is SGDLS, CDR2 YYNGEE. CDR3 length: 15 amino acids. Trimming removed 4 bases at V and 0 bases at J, with 13 bases between. CDR3 nucleotides: TGTGCCAGCAGCCCCCAACAGGGCCCTAACTATGGCTACACCTTC. It codes for CASSPQQGPNYGYTF. Full variable domain (outside the CDR3, taken from reference TRBV9 and TRBJ1-2): DSGVTQTPKHLITATGQRVTLRCSPRSGDLSVYWYQQSLDQGLQFLIQYYNGEERAKGNILERFSAQQFPDLHSELNLSSLELGDSALYFCASSPQQGPNYGYTFGSGTRLTVV.

Notes on this clone: This same CDR3 is encoded by further DNA sequences in the sample. The genes are TRBV6-5 and TRBJ2-2, with 9 nucleotides matching TRBD2. The CDR3 length is 14 residues. V dropped 4 bases and J dropped 11; count of bases not matched to a gene: 8. Per the germline V gene, CDR1 is MNHEY and CDR2 is SVGAGI. The CDR3 here is CASSSGLASGELFF. The CDR3 region has the DNA TGTGCCAGCAGTTCCGGACTAGCGAGCGGAGAGCTGTTTTTT.

The genes are TRBV7-2 and TRBJ1-5; no clear D. This CDR3 contains 16 residues. Germline V gives CDR1 SGHTA, CDR2 FQGNSA. The ends were cut back, 1 base at V and 2 bases at J, with 12 bases in the middle. DNA of the CDR3: TGTGCCAGCAGCTTAGGCTCAGGTATGCGCAATCAGCCCCAGCATTTT. Protein product: CASSLGSGMRNQPQHF.

The J gene is TRBJ1-1, the V gene TRBV11-1; no firm D call. The V end lost 1 base, the J end lost 4 bases, and 4 bases lay between the germline ends. Germline CDR1 reads SGHAT; CDR2 reads FQDESV (reference sequence). The CDR3 spans 12 residues. For the CDR3, the DNA is TGTGCCAGCAGCTTAGGAGCCACTGAAGCTTTCTTT. Translation gives CASSLGATEAFF.

CDR3 DNA: TGTGCCAGCAGGCAATCTGGACATTCCTCTGGGGCCAACGTCCTGACTTTC. Encoded protein: CASRQSGHSSGANVLTF. V is TRBV27 and J is TRBJ2-6, with D perhaps TRBD1 (5 bases). The CDR3 is 17 residues long. Trimming pared 6 bases from V and 0 bases from J, leaving 15 bases between. Looked up from germline, CDR1 is MNHEY and CDR2 is SMNVEV (reference sequence).

V and J are TRBV6-1 and TRBJ2-5; 7 nucleotides match TRBD1. The CDR3 spans 17 residues. V lost 4 bases, J lost 0 bases, and 11 bases stayed unmatched. Germline CDR1 and CDR2: MNHNS and SASEGT. The CDR3 reads CASSGRQGGSYQETQYF. The CDR3 DNA reads as TGTGCCAGCAGTGGCCGACAGGGTGGTTCGTACCAAGAGACCCAGTACTTC.

The chain carries TRBV28 and TRBJ1-5, with a tentative D call TRBD1 (5 bases). Deletions cut 5 bases from V and 3 bases from J, with 23 bases between. The CDR3 runs to 18 residues. CDR1 MDHEN and CDR2 SYDVKM come from the germline V gene. As DNA, the CDR3 is TGTGCCAGCAGTCCCCTTTCGGTAGGGGACTGGGTCAATCAGCCCCAGCATTTT. It is translated as CASSPLSVGDWVNQPQHF.

About this clone itself: Other DNA sequences in the sample encode the same CDR3. The genes are TRBV7-3 and TRBJ1-1; perhaps TRBD1 as D (6 bases). Germline lookup yields CDR1 SGHTA and CDR2 FQGTGA. This CDR3 contains 13 residues. Trimming took off 4 bases at V and 4 bases at J, with 10 bases between the two ends. The CDR3 DNA is TGTGCCAGCAGCTCCCAGGGGAGCACTGAAGCTTTCTTT. Amino acid sequence: CASSSQGSTEAFF.

CDR3 DNA sequence: TGTGCCAGCAGCTTGCTGTCAGGGCTGTCCTACGAGCAGTACTTC. This encodes CASSLLSGLSYEQYF. This chain joins TRBV5-6 and TRBJ2-7, with D possibly matching TRBD1 (5 bases). V shed 1 base and J shed 1 base, with 12 bases lying between them. The CDR3 extends over 15 amino acids. Looked up from germline, CDR1 is SGHDT and CDR2 is YYEEEE.

V gene TRBV28 combines with J gene TRBJ2-7; 16 positions match TRBD2. The germline gives CDR1 MDHEN, CDR2 SYDVKM. The CDR3 covers 19 residues. With V trimmed by 8 bases and J by 0 bases, 13 bases remained unmatched. CDR3 bases: TGTGCCAGCGGGGGAACCGGGACTAGCGGGAGGGGGGGCTCCTACGAGCAGTACTTC. This gives the protein CASGGTGTSGRGGSYEQYF. Combining the CDR3 with reference TRBV28 and TRBJ2-7 gives the whole variable domain DVKVTQSSRYLVKRTGEKVFLECVQDMDHENMFWYRQDPGLGLRLIYFSYDVKMKEKGDIPEGYSVSREKKERFSLILESASTNQTSMYLCASGGTGTSGRGGSYEQYFGPGTRLTVT.